This T cell receptor beta chain was captured in a study of PD-L1 blockade in urothelial cancer. Study overall: In about 2014 therapy began: atezolizumab 1,200 mg intravenously every 3 weeks.

The sample's time point: pretreatment peripheral blood. Enrolled patients showed locally advanced or metastatic urothelial carcinoma. The length of the CDR3 is 15 residues. Germline V gives CDR1 SGHRS, CDR2 YFSETQ. Losses at the gene ends were 1 base for V and 1 base for J; bases not matched to a gene: 1. Assay: immunoSEQ multiplex PCR; the TCRdb copy retains only in-frame clones and omits some. The sample holds roughly 47,000 clones, roughly 78% seen once. Study-level findings and limits: Durable-benefit patients expanded tumor-associated blood clones more at 3 weeks.

Concerning this clone itself: What it binds is not known. Other DNA sequences in the sample encode the same CDR3.

This sequence was found in a man aged 65-85 years with urothelial cancer. Sequences were derived from PBMCs, sampled around atezolizumab (anti-PD-L1) treatment. The chain uses TRBV5-1 and TRBJ2-5, with 10 bases that match TRBD1. The CDR3 reads CASSLRTGGQETQYF. The CDR3 DNA reads as TGCGCCAGCAGCTTGCGGACAGGGGGCCAAGAGACCCAGTACTTC.